The source of this T cell receptor beta chain is a study of identical twins. V lost 0 bases, J lost 4 bases, and 7 bases stayed unmatched. This CDR3 region has 16 residues. The germline V gene encodes CDR1 LNHDA and CDR2 SQIVND (reference sequence). From the 5' RACE reads, TCRdb called clonotypes with MiXCR, one entry per CDR3 protein. This table holds 350,000 or so distinct CDR3 sequences, approximately 8.7% found once. The sequence derives from a woman aged 50 to 60 in good health. This chain joins TRBV19 and TRBJ2-3, with 7 bases aligning to TRBD2. Input material: naive T cells sorted from blood. CDR3 amino acids: CASSIDGGRGADTQYF. CDR3 DNA: TGTGCCAGTAGTATAGACGGCGGGAGAGGCGCAGATACGCAGTATTTT.